A single sample is the source of the 31 T cell receptor beta chains below, sequenced in a study of Ad26.COV2.S vaccination and SARS-CoV-2 variants. Assay used: immunoSEQ multiplex PCR; TCRdb lists only in-frame clones, some missing. The sample consists of approximately 280,000 clones, 87% of them appearing once. Documented treatment: roughly 19 received Ad26.COV2.S at low or high dose, single or two shots; 5 received placebo; per-sample allocation not given. Repertoires come from day 63 after the first vaccine or placebo injection. Sequencing used peripheral blood, obtained in a trial of Ad26.COV2.S vaccine versus placebo. The receptors shown here come from a person aged 18-60 years who received the Ad26.COV2.S COVID-19 vaccine or a placebo.

V usage is TRBV12-3 or TRBV12-4 and J usage is TRBJ2-7; D might be TRBD2 (5 bases). V was trimmed by 2 bases and J by 0 bases, leaving 5 bases between them. The CDR3 totals 13 residues. The chain's CDR3 is CASSLTSSYEQYF. As DNA, the CDR3 is TGTGCCAGCAGTTTAACTAGCTCCTACGAGCAGTACTTC.

The J gene is TRBJ1-2, the V gene TRBV4-3, with 7 positions matching TRBD1. The CDR3 runs 15 residues. The germline gives CDR1 LGHNA, CDR2 YSLEER. V lost 0 bases to trimming and J lost 4 bases; unmatched junction nucleotides: 5. The CDR3 loop reads CASSQDTGEGYGYTF. The CDR3 DNA reads as TGCGCCAGCAGCCAAGATACAGGGGAAGGCTATGGCTACACCTTC.

CDR3 nucleotide sequence: TGTGCCAGCAGCGCAGGACAGGGAGACTACGAGCAGTACTTC. Its protein is CASSAGQGDYEQYF. This sequence joins TRBV5-5 and TRBJ2-7, with 8 bases aligning to TRBD1. V dropped 4 bases and J dropped 3; count of bases not matched to a gene: 6. CDR3 length: 14 amino acids. The germline V gene has CDR1 SGHKS and CDR2 YYEKEE (reference sequence).

This chain connects TRBV19 to TRBJ1-2; D gene ambiguous. V was shortened by 5 bases and J by 4 bases, with 20 bases between the two germline ends. The CDR3 is 16 residues long. Germline CDR1 and CDR2: LNHDA and SQIVND (reference sequence). CDR3 nucleotide sequence: TGTGCCAGTAGTCGCCCGGACCGGGTCCTCGGCTATGGCTACACCTTC. This gives the protein CASSRPDRVLGYGYTF.

CDR3 DNA: TGTGCTAGTGGTTTGCGGGAGACCCAGTACTTC. Protein: CASGLRETQYF. V is TRBV12-5 and J is TRBJ2-5; D unclear. The CDR3 runs 11 residues. Trimming pared 2 bases from V and 5 bases from J, leaving 3 bases between. Germline V gives CDR1 LGHNT, CDR2 FRNRAP.

The genes are TRBV7-9 and TRBJ2-5, with D perhaps assigned TRBD1 or TRBD2 (5 bases each). Germline CDR1 and CDR2: SEHNR and FQNEAQ (reference sequence). The CDR3 has 15 amino acids. V lost 5 bases, J lost 0 bases, and 13 bases lay in between. The CDR3 nucleotides read TGTGCCAGCAGCCGCACCCCGGGGCACCAAGAGACCCAGTACTTC. This gives the protein CASSRTPGHQETQYF.

The V call is TRBV28, the J call TRBJ2-1; 7 bases align to TRBD2. Per germline, CDR1 MDHEN and CDR2 SYDVKM. J gave up 5 bases and V 4 bases, and 11 bases lay outside the gene matches. The CDR3 spans 16 residues. CDR3 sequence reads: CASSSAESGRDNEQFF. Written as DNA, the CDR3 is TGTGCCAGCAGTTCCGCCGAGTCGGGGAGGGACAATGAGCAGTTCTTC.

The chain uses TRBV12-5 and TRBJ2-1; tentative D call: TRBD1 (5 bases). The germline gives CDR1 LGHNT, CDR2 FRNRAP. The germline V and J ends were trimmed by 0 bases and 4 bases, with 16 bases remaining between them. The CDR3 consists of 17 residues. The CDR3 DNA sequence: TGTGCTAGTGGTTTGGTACCCAGGGCAGGGTGGTACAATGAGCAGTTCTTC. Protein sequence: CASGLVPRAGWYNEQFF.

Comments on this clone: The same CDR3 arises from other DNA sequences in this sample as well. The chain joins TRBV4-3 to TRBJ2-1; D may be TRBD2 (6 bases). This CDR3 spans 15 amino acids. With 2 bases removed from V and 9 bases from J, the gap between germline ends came to 17 bases. Germline loops: CDR1 LGHNA, CDR2 YSLEER. CDR3 bases: TGCGCCAGCAGCCAACGTGCGACTAGTGGCGGTGAGCAGTTCTTC. Translation gives CASSQRATSGGEQFF.

This clone was recorded a few times. The chain uses TRBV5-6 and TRBJ2-7; D is unclear. The CDR3 spans 14 residues. Germline CDR1 and CDR2: SGHDT and YYEEEE. The germline V and J ends were trimmed by 4 bases and 4 bases, with 15 bases remaining between them. The CDR3 loop is CASSPVNRGYEQYF. The CDR3 DNA follows: TGTGCCAGCAGCCCTGTGAACCGAGGATACGAGCAGTACTTC.

The chain links TRBV5-4 to TRBJ1-1, with TRBD1 matching over 11 bases. The CDR3 sequence is 17 residues long. Germline trimming cut 0 bases from V and 7 bases from J; bases unmatched to any gene: 11. Germline CDR1 and CDR2: SGHNT and YYREEE (reference sequence). CDR3: CASSLVGGQGGWGEAFF. CDR3 nucleotides: TGTGCCAGCAGCTTGGTAGGGGGACAGGGGGGCTGGGGTGAAGCTTTCTTT.

The rearrangement links TRBV5-1 to TRBJ2-1, with D tentatively TRBD2 (6 bases). Germline lookup yields CDR1 SGHRS and CDR2 YFSETQ. V was shortened by 0 bases and J by 0 bases, with 10 bases between the two germline ends. This CDR3 region has 16 residues. CDR3 sequence (DNA): TGCGCCAGCAGCTTGGCCGGACTAAGCTCCTACAATGAGCAGTTCTTC. Residues: CASSLAGLSSYNEQFF. The full variable domain, in which reference TRBV5-1 and TRBJ2-1 provide the parts outside the CDR3, is KAGVTQTPRYLIKTRGQQVTLSCSPISGHRSVSWYQQTPGQGLQFLFEYFSETQRNKGNFPGRFSGRQFSNSRSEMNVSTLELGDSALYLCASSLAGLSSYNEQFFGPGTRLTVL.

This chain connects TRBV5-4 to TRBJ1-2; the D is unclear. The CDR3 sequence is 11 residues long. The germline V gene has CDR1 SGHNT and CDR2 YYREEE (reference sequence). V shed 2 bases and J shed 11 bases, with 10 bases lying between them. CDR3: CASSFEGRYTF. Written as DNA, the CDR3 is TGTGCCAGCAGCTTCGAAGGGAGGTACACCTTC. The entire variable domain, with the rest obtained from reference TRBV5-4 and TRBJ1-2, is as follows: ETGVTQSPTHLIKTRGQQVTLRCSSQSGHNTVSWYQQALGQGPQFIFQYYREEENGRGNFPPRFSGLQFPNYSSELNVNALELDDSALYLCASSFEGRYTFGSGTRLTVV.

The chain employs TRBV5-4 and TRBJ2-1; 9 positions match TRBD2. The CDR3 length is 16 residues. Trimming removed 0 bases from V and 4 bases from J; junction bases left unmatched: 5. Germline V gives CDR1 SGHNT, CDR2 YYREEE (reference sequence). Here the CDR3 reads CASSLERGAVYNEQFF. In DNA, the CDR3 is TGTGCCAGCAGCTTGGAGCGGGGGGCAGTGTACAATGAGCAGTTCTTC. Supplemented by reference TRBV5-4 and TRBJ2-1, the full variable domain reads ETGVTQSPTHLIKTRGQQVTLRCSSQSGHNTVSWYQQALGQGPQFIFQYYREEENGRGNFPPRFSGLQFPNYSSELNVNALELDDSALYLCASSLERGAVYNEQFFGPGTRLTVL.

The V and J genes are TRBV3-1 (or the pseudogene TRBV3-2) and TRBJ2-3; D possibly matches TRBD1 or TRBD2 (6 bases each). CDR3 size: 13 residues. V was shortened by 3 bases and J by 5 bases, with 9 bases between the two germline ends. The germline V gene encodes CDR1 LGHDT and CDR2 YNNKEL (reference sequence). The CDR3 coding sequence is TGTGCCAGCAGCCAGGGGGGCCGAGATACGCAGTATTTT. This codes for CASSQGGRDTQYF.

The chain recombines TRBV29-1 with TRBJ2-7, with D perhaps being TRBD1 or TRBD2 (5 bases each). Germline V gene lookup returns CDR1 SQVTM and CDR2 ANQGSEA. The V end was cut by 7 bases, the J end by 5 bases, with 18 bases between. CDR3 length equals 13 residues. Here the CDR3 DNA reads TGCAGCGCTACTACACAAGTGGGGGACGAGCAGTACTTC. Its protein is CSATTQVGDEQYF.

The chain uses TRBV5-4 and TRBJ2-5, with 7 bases identical to TRBD2. This CDR3 is 15 amino acids long. V was clipped by 4 bases and J by 5 bases; unmatched bases: 11. CDR1 and CDR2 from the germline V gene are SGHNT and YYREEE (reference sequence). CDR3 nucleotide sequence: TGTGCCAGCAGCCCGGGGGGTCCGGGGGGTGAGACCCAGTACTTC. Protein product: CASSPGGPGGETQYF.

This clone was seen a few times. The rearrangement links TRBV5-4 to TRBJ1-1; 8 bases agree with TRBD1. Germline lookup yields CDR1 SGHNT and CDR2 YYREEE (reference sequence). The CDR3 length is 14 residues. Germline trimming cut 4 bases from V and 4 bases from J; bases unmatched to any gene: 6. CDR3: CASSPRQGSTEAFF. CDR3 DNA sequence: TGTGCCAGCAGCCCTAGACAGGGGTCCACTGAAGCTTTCTTT.

J is TRBJ1-2 and V is TRBV30, with D possibly being TRBD1 (6 bases). CDR1 GTSNPN and CDR2 SVGIG come from the germline V gene (reference sequence). V dropped 0 bases and J dropped 4 bases, with 12 bases sitting between them. This CDR3 has 14 residues. The CDR3 DNA reads as TGTGCCTGGAGTGTAGGGCAGGGGTCCTATGGCTACACCTTC. Translated, it gives CAWSVGQGSYGYTF.

The genes are TRBV28 and TRBJ2-3; 10 nucleotides agree with TRBD2. Trimming at V came to 5 bases and at J to 4 bases, leaving 9 bases not matched to a gene. The CDR3 covers 16 residues. The germline CDR1 and CDR2 sequences are MDHEN and SYDVKM. In nucleotides, the CDR3 is TGTGCCAGCAGTCAAGCGGGGGGGCCTAGTCCAGATACGCAGTATTTT. Translating it yields CASSQAGGPSPDTQYF. Using reference TRBV28 and TRBJ2-3 for the parts outside the CDR3, the full variable domain is DVKVTQSSRYLVKRTGEKVFLECVQDMDHENMFWYRQDPGLGLRLIYFSYDVKMKEKGDIPEGYSVSREKKERFSLILESASTNQTSMYLCASSQAGGPSPDTQYFGPGTRLTVL.

The chain uses TRBV14 and TRBJ1-4, with 10 bases matching TRBD1. CDR1 SGHDN and CDR2 FVKESK come from the germline V gene. The CDR3 has 15 amino acids. V trimming: 1 base; J trimming: 8 bases; junction bases outside the gene matches: 4. The CDR3 protein is CASSQVTGGAEKLFF. The CDR3 DNA reads TGTGCCAGCAGCCAAGTGACAGGGGGCGCGGAAAAACTGTTTTTT.

The genes are TRBV4-1 and TRBJ1-1, with no clear D. The germline V gene has CDR1 MGHRA and CDR2 YSYEKL. The length of the CDR3 is 15 residues. V dropped 4 bases and J dropped 4 bases, with 16 bases sitting between them. For the CDR3, the DNA is TGCGCCAGCAGCCCATTAGCTAGCGTGGGCACTGAAGCTTTCTTT. Its protein product is CASSPLASVGTEAFF.

V is TRBV5-1 and J is TRBJ2-1; no clear D. The V gene lost 0 bases and the J gene lost 4 bases, with 5 bases spanning the gap. Germline V CDR1 and CDR2: SGHRS, YFSETQ. The CDR3 has 13 residues. CDR3 bases: TGCGCCAGCAGCTTGGGAGTGTACAATGAGCAGTTCTTC. Encoded protein: CASSLGVYNEQFF.

The rearrangement links TRBV6-4 to TRBJ1-1; possibly TRBD1 for D (5 bases). Trimming pared 2 bases from V and 8 bases from J, leaving 9 bases between. CDR3 length equals 12 residues. CDR1 and CDR2 from the germline V gene are MRHNA and SNTAGT. CDR3 residues: CASSDGGVEAFF. As DNA, the CDR3 is TGTGCCAGCAGTGACGGGGGGGTCGAAGCTTTCTTT.

The CDR3 loop reads CASSRQDTNYGYTF. DNA for the CDR3: TGTGCCAGTAGTCGGCAGGATACTAACTATGGCTACACCTTC. The rearrangement links TRBV19 to TRBJ1-2; no reliable D call. This CDR3 has 14 amino acids. Germline V CDR1 and CDR2: LNHDA, SQIVND (reference sequence). V was cut by 5 bases and J by 0 bases, with 10 bases left in between.

The gene calls are TRBV3-1 (or the pseudogene TRBV3-2) and TRBJ1-2, with D possibly matching TRBD1 (5 bases). Trimming left V 1 base short and J 8 bases short, with 14 bases between. CDR1 and CDR2 from the germline V gene are LGHDT and YNNKEL (reference sequence). The CDR3 runs 14 residues. CDR3 loop: CASSQVGRERGYTF. CDR3 in DNA: TGTGCCAGCAGCCAAGTGGGCAGGGAAAGAGGCTACACCTTC.

The chain recombines TRBV18 with TRBJ1-4, with D hard to call. V was clipped by 4 bases and J by 3 bases, with 15 bases between them. The germline V gene has CDR1 KGHSH and CDR2 LQKENI. There are 16 residues in the CDR3. Written as DNA, the CDR3 is TGTGCCAGCTCACGATTTCGGGCAGACGCTAATGAAAAACTGTTTTTT. Amino acids: CASSRFRADANEKLFF.

CDR3 protein: CASNRLAGSDTQYF. CDR3 coding DNA: TGTGCCAGCAACCGACTAGCGGGATCAGATACGCAGTATTTT. The chain links TRBV2 to TRBJ2-3; 11 positions agree with TRBD2. The CDR3 contains 14 residues. The germline gives CDR1 SNHLY, CDR2 FYNNEI. The V gene end was trimmed by 7 bases and the J gene end by 4 bases; junction bases not matched to a gene: 4.

This rearrangement joins TRBV5-1 to TRBJ2-1, with D perhaps TRBD2 (5 bases). Germline V gene lookup returns CDR1 SGHRS and CDR2 YFSETQ. Trimming took off 0 bases at V and 6 bases at J, with 19 bases between the two ends. The CDR3 has 17 amino acids. As DNA, the CDR3 is TGCGCCAGCAGCTTGGCCGCGGTAATAGTGAGGGTCAATGAGCAGTTCTTC. Translation gives CASSLAAVIVRVNEQFF.

This chain uses TRBV6-6 with TRBJ1-1; 8 bases align to TRBD1. The length of the CDR3 is 14 residues. Germline-derived CDR1 and CDR2 are MNHNY and SVGAGI (reference sequence). J lost 1 base, V lost 5 bases, and 3 bases had no gene match. The CDR3: CASSRGTGNTEAFF. Here the CDR3 DNA reads TGTGCCAGCAGTCGCGGGACAGGGAACACTGAAGCTTTCTTT.

V and J are TRBV4-3 and TRBJ1-4; 8 nucleotides line up with TRBD1. Germline CDR1 and CDR2: LGHNA and YSLEER. V shed 1 base and J 8 bases; nucleotides not matched to a gene: 3. The CDR3 has 14 amino acids. Here the CDR3 DNA reads TGCGCCAGCAGCCAAGGCCGACAGGGGGAAAAACTGTTTTTT. This gives the protein CASSQGRQGEKLFF.